These 28 T cell receptor beta chains share one sample of origin, sequenced in a study of spatial heterogeneity in lung cancer. The sample's time point: sample taken at primary tumor resection. Without sorting, whole RNA was sequenced from tumor, nontumor lung or frozen PBMC. TCRdb analysed the 5' RACE reads with MiXCR anew, one entry per CDR3 protein. The repertoire has roughly 9,300 distinct CDR3 sequences, less than 9% of them found once; the top ten carry approximately 30%. The sample was PBMCs, taken at surgery. All receptors come from a female donor with early-stage non-small cell lung cancer.

Ten or more counts support this clonotype. V usage is TRBV4-1 and J usage is TRBJ2-1; 9 bases align to TRBD2. The CDR3 has 14 residues. Losses at the gene ends were 7 bases for V and 5 bases for J; bases not matched to a gene: 6. Germline V lookup: CDR1 MGHRA, CDR2 YSYEKL. In DNA form, the CDR3 reads TGCGCCAGCACAGCGGGGGGTGTGGACAATGAGCAGTTCTTC. This codes for CASTAGGVDNEQFF.

This chain joins TRBV20-1 and TRBJ2-5; unclear D gene. The CDR3 is made up of 13 amino acids. V was cut by 3 bases and J by 2 bases, with 10 bases left in between. Germline lookup yields CDR1 DFQATT and CDR2 SNEGSKA (reference sequence). In DNA form, the CDR3 reads TGCAGTGCTAGTTCGGGCGGTCAAGAGACCCAGTACTTC. Protein sequence: CSASSGGQETQYF.

By share, this clonotype ranks as medium-sized (0.01 to 0.1%). V usage is TRBV6-1 and J usage is TRBJ2-7; 9 nucleotides agree with TRBD1. V was pared by 6 bases and J by 3 bases, with 3 bases of the junction left unmatched. CDR3 length: 13 amino acids. Looked up from germline, CDR1 is MNHNS and CDR2 is SASEGT. CDR3 loop: CASRGQGRYEQYF. CDR3 DNA: TGTGCCAGCAGGGGACAGGGACGCTACGAGCAGTACTTC.

This clonotype has a count of ten or more. J is TRBJ2-7 and V is TRBV20-1; 8 nucleotides line up with TRBD1. Per germline, CDR1 DFQATT and CDR2 SNEGSKA (reference sequence). The J segment lost 4 bases and the V segment lost 6 bases, leaving 14 bases of the junction unmatched. This CDR3 spans 15 amino acids. The CDR3 nucleotides read TGCAGTGCCGACTACCGGCAGGGGGCTGTGTACGAGCAGTACTTC. This codes for CSADYRQGAVYEQYF.

This clonotype has a handful of counts. The chain joins TRBV7-2 to TRBJ1-2, with TRBD1 matching 9 bases. The germline V gene encodes CDR1 SGHTA and CDR2 FQGNSA. V shed 5 bases, J shed 7 bases, and the junction held 8 bases outside the gene matches. The CDR3 runs to 14 residues. The CDR3 region is CASSQGQGSAGYTF. CDR3 coding DNA: TGTGCCAGCAGCCAGGGACAGGGTTCGGCTGGCTACACCTTC.

By frequency in the sample, this clonotype is medium-sized (0.01 to 0.1%). The genes are TRBV29-1 and TRBJ2-7, with TRBD1 identical over 9 bases. CDR3 length equals 14 residues. The J segment lost 3 bases and the V segment lost 4 bases, leaving 7 bases of the junction unmatched. The germline V gene encodes CDR1 SQVTM and CDR2 ANQGSEA. The CDR3 reads CSVAPGQGLYEQYF. CDR3 sequence (DNA): TGCAGCGTTGCACCGGGACAGGGCCTCTACGAGCAGTACTTC.

This clonotype was detected many times. The V and J genes are TRBV19 and TRBJ2-5, with 8 positions matching TRBD1. Losses at the gene ends were 7 bases for V and 3 bases for J; bases not matched to a gene: 4. The CDR3 contains 13 residues. CDR1 and CDR2 from the germline V gene are LNHDA and SQIVND (reference sequence). CDR3 DNA sequence: TGTGCCAGTACCATGACAGGGGAAGAGACCCAGTACTTC. This codes for CASTMTGEETQYF.

This clonotype was observed many times. The genes are TRBV7-2 and TRBJ2-1, with D unclear. CDR1 SGHTA and CDR2 FQGNSA come from the germline V gene. This CDR3 spans 15 amino acids. The V and J ends lost 3 bases and 4 bases respectively, with 13 bases between them. The CDR3 nucleotides are TGTGCCAGCAGCTTTGGGTCGGGTGGGTACAATGAGCAGTTCTTC. Its translation: CASSFGSGGYNEQFF. Full variable domain (remainder filled in from reference TRBV7-2 and TRBJ2-1): GAGVSQSPSNKVTEKGKDVELRCDPISGHTALYWYRQSLGQGLEFLIYFQGNSAPDKSGLPSDRFSAERTGGSVSTLTIQRTQQEDSAVYLCASSFGSGGYNEQFFGPGTRLTVL.

There are many counts of this clonotype. V is TRBV28 and J is TRBJ2-1; D possibly corresponds to TRBD2 (6 bases). Germline CDR1 and CDR2: MDHEN and SYDVKM. V gave up 6 bases and J gave up 0 bases, with 27 bases separating them. CDR3 size: 20 residues. CDR3 in amino acids: CASSRRMGSGYTDSYNEQFF. CDR3 DNA sequence: TGTGCCAGCAGCCGAAGGATGGGGAGCGGGTATACCGACTCCTACAATGAGCAGTTCTTC.

By sample fraction, this clonotype is medium-sized. The J gene is TRBJ1-1, the V gene TRBV7-6; D is unclear. The CDR3 loop spans 13 amino acids. Trimming took off 1 base at V and 1 base at J, with 4 bases between the two ends. Germline CDR1 SGHVS, CDR2 FNYEAQ. The CDR3 DNA follows: TGTGCCAGCAGCTTAGATTCGAACACTGAAGCTTTCTTT. The encoded protein is CASSLDSNTEAFF.

This clonotype is judged medium-sized. The rearrangement links TRBV27 to TRBJ1-4; D is unclear. CDR1 is MNHEY and CDR2 is SMNVEV in the germline V gene (reference sequence). The V end lost 3 bases, the J end lost 5 bases, and 16 bases lay between the germline ends. The CDR3 contains 16 residues. CDR3 bases: TGTGCCAGCAGTTTCGCCTTCAGCGACGAAAATGAAAAACTGTTTTTT. It translates to CASSFAFSDENEKLFF.

The genes are TRBV28 and TRBJ2-4; unclear D gene. CDR3 length: 15 residues. Deletions cut 5 bases from V and 0 bases from J, with 11 bases between. In germline, CDR1 is MDHEN, CDR2 SYDVKM. As DNA, the CDR3 is TGTGCCAGCAGTCCCCGACTTCTAGCCAAAAACATTCAGTACTTC. It translates to CASSPRLLAKNIQYF. The variable domain in full, with the rest retrieved from reference TRBV28 and TRBJ2-4, is DVKVTQSSRYLVKRTGEKVFLECVQDMDHENMFWYRQDPGLGLRLIYFSYDVKMKEKGDIPEGYSVSREKKERFSLILESASTNQTSMYLCASSPRLLAKNIQYFGAGTRLSVL.

In this sample, this clonotype turned up many times. The gene calls are TRBV5-1 and TRBJ2-2, with D tentatively TRBD1 (6 bases). The V end lost 0 bases, the J end lost 3 bases, and 6 bases lay between the germline ends. In germline, CDR1 is SGHRS, CDR2 YFSETQ. There are 14 residues in the CDR3. CDR3 DNA: TGCGCCAGCAGCTTGGACAGGGACACCGGGGAGCTGTTTTTT. It specifies CASSLDRDTGELFF.

In its sample, this clonotype was seen many times. The rearrangement links TRBV27 to TRBJ1-2; D is possibly TRBD1 (6 bases). The CDR3 is made up of 16 amino acids. Trimming shortened V by 6 bases and J by 9 bases, and 26 bases separated the two germline ends. CDR1 and CDR2 from the germline V gene are MNHEY and SMNVEV (reference sequence). This CDR3 is CASSPFYSPGHERYTF. The CDR3 region has the DNA TGTGCCAGCAGCCCCTTTTATTCCCCGGGACATGAACGCTACACCTTC.

In its sample, this clonotype was seen many times. The genes are TRBV5-1 and TRBJ2-7; D is perhaps TRBD1 (5 bases). Trimming stripped 1 base from V and 2 bases from J, with 16 bases between. CDR3 length: 16 amino acids. Germline V gives CDR1 SGHRS, CDR2 YFSETQ. The CDR3 sequence is CASSLSPSTDTYEQYF. The DNA of the CDR3 is TGCGCCAGCAGCTTGAGTCCGTCGACAGACACCTACGAGCAGTACTTC.

This clonotype was counted many times. V gene TRBV23-1 combines with J gene TRBJ1-3; D is uncertain. TRBV23-1 has ORF status, its function being uncertain. This CDR3 contains 11 residues. The V gene lost 6 bases and the J gene lost 8 bases, with 8 bases spanning the gap. The CDR3 nucleotides read TGCGCCAGCAGCCCGACGCACACCATATATTTT. Translating gives CASSPTHTIYF.

This clonotype is labeled as medium-sized (0.01 to 0.1%). The CDR3 sequence is CSVGRGETGELFF. CDR3 bases: TGCAGCGTTGGCAGGGGTGAAACCGGGGAGCTGTTTTTT. The V and J genes are TRBV29-1 and TRBJ2-2, with D maybe TRBD1 (6 bases). With 4 bases removed from V and 5 bases from J, the gap between germline ends came to 11 bases. This CDR3 has 13 residues. Germline CDR1 reads SQVTM; CDR2 reads ANQGSEA.

CDR3 coding DNA: TGTGCCAGCAGTGAAGGGGACTATCACCGGAACGAGCAGTACTTC. It translates to CASSEGDYHRNEQYF. The V call is TRBV2, the J call TRBJ2-7; 7 bases are a match to TRBD2. With 1 base clipped from V and 5 bases from J, the junction kept 8 bases outside the gene matches. Germline CDR1 is SNHLY and CDR2 is FYNNEI. The CDR3 loop spans 15 amino acids. Using reference TRBV2 and TRBJ2-7 for the parts outside the CDR3, the full variable domain is EPEVTQTPSHQVTQMGQEVILRCVPISNHLYFYWYRQILGQKVEFLVSFYNNEISEKSEIFDDQFSVERPDGSNFTLKIRSTKLEDSAMYFCASSEGDYHRNEQYFGPGTRLTVT.

There are many counts of this clonotype. The chain combines TRBV19 with TRBJ1-2; D is possibly TRBD1 (5 bases). Trimming removed 6 bases from V and 0 bases from J, with 11 bases in between. The CDR3 consists of 14 residues. Per germline, CDR1 LNHDA and CDR2 SQIVND (reference sequence). CDR3 residues: CASSRDLSNYGYTF. The CDR3 bases are TGTGCCAGTAGCCGGGACCTATCTAACTATGGCTACACCTTC.

A word on this clonotype: Being one base from a much bigger clone, this may be a read error. The CDR3 sequence: CASNSRPQTCYGYTF. DNA for the CDR3: TGTGCCAGTAACTCGAGGCCCCAGACATGTTACGGCTACACCTTC. This chain links TRBV19 with TRBJ1-2, with D hard to call. The CDR3 consists of 15 residues. The V and J ends lost 7 bases and 8 bases respectively, with 23 bases between them. Germline values: CDR1 LNHDA, CDR2 SQIVND (reference sequence). The full variable domain, in which reference TRBV19 and TRBJ1-2 provide the parts outside the CDR3, is DGGITQSPKYLFRKEGQNVTLSCEQNLNHDAMYWYRQDPGQGLRLIYYSQIVNDFQKGDIAEGYSVSREKKESFPLTVTSAQKNPTAFYLCASNSRPQTCYGYTFGSGTRLTVV.

This clonotype qualifies as medium-sized. This chain links TRBV10-3 with TRBJ1-1; D is uncertain. Trimming pared 7 bases from V and 7 bases from J, leaving 10 bases between. Germline V gene data show CDR1 as ENHRY and CDR2 as SYGVKD. This CDR3 region has 11 residues. The CDR3 spells CAIMIANEAFF. CDR3 coding DNA: TGTGCCATCATGATAGCCAATGAAGCTTTCTTT.

This chain joins TRBV18 and TRBJ2-5; a possible D gene is TRBD2 (6 bases). CDR3 length: 13 amino acids. Trimming took 2 bases from V and 4 from J, leaving 8 bases between them. The germline CDR1 and CDR2 sequences are KGHSH and LQKENI. CDR3 bases: TGTGCCAGCTCACCAATGGAGGGAGAGACCCAGTACTTC. Translation gives CASSPMEGETQYF.

V gene TRBV24-1 combines with J gene TRBJ2-2; 8 bases map to TRBD1. The V gene end was trimmed by 5 bases and the J gene end by 4 bases; junction bases not matched to a gene: 5. The CDR3 runs to 15 residues. Germline CDR1 reads KGHDR; CDR2 reads SFDVKD. CDR3: CATSARQGFTGELFF. The CDR3, as DNA: TGTGCCACCAGTGCTCGACAGGGGTTCACCGGGGAGCTGTTTTTT.

This clonotype was recorded at least ten times. In DNA form, the CDR3 reads TGTGCCAGCAGCCTTATCCGGACTAGCGGGAGATCAGATACGCAGTATTTT. Amino acid sequence: CASSLIRTSGRSDTQYF. This chain links TRBV3-1 with TRBJ2-3; TRBD2 matches at 13 bases. V was clipped by 4 bases and J by 4 bases; unmatched bases: 8. The CDR3 is made up of 17 amino acids. Germline V gene sequence: CDR1 LGHDT, CDR2 YNNKEL (reference sequence).

Ten or more counts support this clonotype. V is TRBV28 and J is TRBJ2-7; a weak D match, TRBD1 (6 bases). Trimming stripped 7 bases from V and 2 bases from J, with 15 bases between. The CDR3 sequence is 14 residues long. The germline CDR1 and CDR2 sequences are MDHEN and SYDVKM. The CDR3 loop reads CASTRGTQPYEQYF. The CDR3 DNA reads as TGTGCCAGCACCAGGGGAACTCAACCCTACGAGCAGTACTTC.

This clonotype was recorded many times. The chain has TRBV11-2 and TRBJ2-3; tentative D call: TRBD2 (5 bases). CDR1 is SGHAT and CDR2 is FQNNGV in the germline V gene. The CDR3 totals 15 residues. The ends were cut back, 2 bases at V and 1 base at J, with 10 bases in the middle. The CDR3 spells CASSLRESGTDTQYF. CDR3 nucleotide sequence: TGTGCCAGCAGCTTAAGGGAGTCTGGCACAGATACGCAGTATTTT.

This clonotype was detected many times. The chain carries TRBV19 and TRBJ2-7; D is perhaps TRBD1 or TRBD2 (5 bases each). The germline CDR1 and CDR2 sequences are LNHDA and SQIVND (reference sequence). Trimming removed 0 bases from V and 6 bases from J, with 12 bases in between. This CDR3 has 14 residues. The CDR3 loop is CASSIDGGRGEQYF. The CDR3 DNA reads as TGTGCCAGTAGTATAGATGGAGGAAGGGGCGAGCAGTACTTC. Based on the CDR3 plus reference TRBV19 and TRBJ2-7, the full variable domain is DGGITQSPKYLFRKEGQNVTLSCEQNLNHDAMYWYRQDPGQGLRLIYYSQIVNDFQKGDIAEGYSVSREKKESFPLTVTSAQKNPTAFYLCASSIDGGRGEQYFGPGTRLTVT.

The table lists this clonotype with many counts. The rearrangement uses TRBV7-6 and TRBJ2-7; TRBD2 matches at 9 bases. Germline V gene sequence: CDR1 SGHVS, CDR2 FNYEAQ. The V gene end was trimmed by 5 bases and the J gene end by 1 base; junction bases not matched to a gene: 6. The CDR3 is 15 residues long. The DNA of the CDR3 is TGTGCCAGCAGCAAGACTAGCGGTGGATCCTACGAGCAGTACTTC. This gives the protein CASSKTSGGSYEQYF.